These T cell receptor beta chains were read from a single sample in a study of molecular identifiers for immune sequencing clone quantification. TCRdb ran MiXCR on the PCR reads and lists one entry per CDR3 protein. Seen here are 460,000 or so distinct CDR3 sequences, roughly 25% observed once, and the top ten hold 0.7% to 0.9%. The material sequenced was naive CD8+ T cells from blood, with Jurkat cell RNA spiked in. These receptor sequences come from a human donor in good health. Some libraries in this study had Jurkat cell RNA spiked in. Both conserved end residues are part of each CDR3. The D gene is left open where the match is weak. For some rows the clone size is stated as once, few or many, or as a class when expanded; others skip it.

CASGFQGLNTEAFF TGTGCCAGCGGATTCCAGGGCCTGAACACTGAAGCTTTCTTT TRBJ1-1 TRBV2 few -
CASSPSDSTLAKNIQYF TGTGCCAGCAGTCCCTCGGACAGCACACTAGCCAAAAACATTCAGTACTTC TRBJ2-4 TRBV12-3/TRBV12-4 few -
CAWSASGGHTDTQYF TGTGCCTGGAGCGCTAGCGGGGGACACACAGATACGCAGTATTTT TRBJ2-3 TRBV30 few TRBD2
CASSLEQGNFTGELFF TGTGCCAGCAGTTTAGAACAGGGAAATTTCACCGGGGAGCTGTTTTTT TRBJ2-2 TRBV12-3/TRBV12-4 - -
CASSSSYQPQHF TGTGCCAGCAGTTCGTCTTATCAGCCCCAGCATTTT TRBJ1-5 TRBV6-5 many -
CSAQGVEGALYEQYF TGCAGTGCTCAAGGAGTAGAGGGGGCCCTCTACGAGCAGTACTTC TRBJ2-7 TRBV20-1 - TRBD1
CASSPPGQGADTQYF TGTGCCAGCAGCCCGCCGGGACAGGGGGCAGATACGCAGTATTTT TRBJ2-3 TRBV7-9 many TRBD1
CAGFSGANYGYTF TGTGCCGGCTTCTCCGGGGCTAACTATGGCTACACCTTC TRBJ1-2 TRBV21-1 - -
CASSYAGQGLYEQYF TGTGCCAGCAGTTACGCGGGACAGGGGCTCTACGAGCAGTACTTC TRBJ2-7 TRBV27 - TRBD1
CASSQDRVTWPGELFF TGTGCCAGCAGCCAAGATCGGGTCACGTGGCCCGGGGAGCTGTTTTTT TRBJ2-2 TRBV3-1 - -
CASSDPPYEQYF TGTGCCAGTAGCGACCCTCCCTACGAGCAGTACTTC TRBJ2-7 TRBV19 few -
CASSQVDSEAFF TGCGCCAGCAGCCAAGTCGATTCTGAAGCTTTCTTT TRBJ1-1 TRBV4-1 many -
CASSPDAYEQYF TGTGCCAGCAGCCCCGACGCCTACGAGCAGTACTTC TRBJ2-7 TRBV6-6 many -
CASSGTLNPYEQYF TGTGCCAGCAGCGGGACACTAAACCCCTACGAGCAGTACTTC TRBJ2-7 TRBV5-4 few -
CASSDLGQGGNEKLFF TGTGCCAGCAGTGACCTGGGACAGGGAGGGAATGAAAAACTGTTTTTT TRBJ1-4 TRBV7-9 few TRBD1
CASKGRGNTILRTNEQYF TGTGCCAGCAAGGGGCGGGGGAACACCATCTTGCGGACCAACGAGCAGTACTTC TRBJ2-7 TRBV2 few TRBD2
CASSLAPFRIDSYEQYF TGTGCCAGCAGCTTGGCCCCCTTCCGGATAGACTCCTACGAGCAGTACTTC TRBJ2-7 TRBV5-4 few -
CASSPTGSDSPLHF TGTGCCAGCAGTCCGACAGGGAGCGACTCACCCCTCCACTTT TRBJ1-6 TRBV6-5 few TRBD1
CASSQDHRIEGNANEKLFF TGCGCCAGCAGCCAAGATCACCGTATCGAAGGGAACGCAAATGAAAAACTGTTTTTT TRBJ1-4 TRBV4-3 few -
CASSPTPRPSVDEQYF TGTGCCAGCAGTCCTACACCCCGCCCGTCAGTTGACGAGCAGTACTTC TRBJ2-7 TRBV12-3/TRBV12-4 few -
CATSLTRLAGSYNEQFF TGTGCCACCAGTCTCACGCGTCTAGCGGGATCCTACAATGAGCAGTTCTTC TRBJ2-1 TRBV24-1 - TRBD2
CSVHWNTEAFF TGCAGCGTTCACTGGAACACTGAAGCTTTCTTT TRBJ1-1 TRBV29-1 many -
CASSLVDGTGETQYF TGTGCCAGCAGCTTAGTGGATGGGACAGGGGAGACCCAGTACTTC TRBJ2-5 TRBV7-8 few TRBD1
CASRGVTSMNTEAFF TGTGCCAGCAGAGGAGTGACTAGCATGAACACTGAAGCTTTCTTT TRBJ1-1 TRBV27 - -
CASSPMPGGAGGDQPQHF TGTGCCAGCTCACCTATGCCGGGGGGCGCGGGCGGTGATCAGCCCCAGCATTTT TRBJ1-5 TRBV18 - -
CASSLLRGYVTTDTQYF TGTGCCAGCAGCCTACTTCGAGGTTACGTGACGACAGATACGCAGTATTTT TRBJ2-3 TRBV7-9 many -
CASRFKQGYCNQPQHF TGTGCCAGCAGGTTTAAACAGGGCTATTGCAATCAGCCCCAGCATTTT TRBJ1-5 TRBV21-1 few -
CASSQPLLNTDTQYF TGTGCCAGCAGTCAACCCTTACTAAACACAGATACGCAGTATTTT TRBJ2-3 TRBV6-2/TRBV6-3 - -
CASSPGLAGGLEETQYF TGTGCCAGCAGTCCTGGACTAGCGGGAGGCCTGGAAGAGACCCAGTACTTC TRBJ2-5 TRBV12-3/TRBV12-4 few TRBD2
CASVRGPTDTQYF TGTGCCAGCGTACGGGGGCCCACAGATACGCAGTATTTT TRBJ2-3 TRBV12-3/TRBV12-4 many -
CSARSASYEQYF TGCAGTGCTAGGTCCGCCTCCTACGAGCAGTACTTC TRBJ2-7 TRBV20-1 few -
CASSYGRGQFF TGTGCCAGCAGTTACGGTCGGGGGCAGTTCTTC TRBJ2-1 TRBV6-5 many -
CASSVVAADTQYF TGTGCCAGCAGCGTGGTGGCCGCAGATACGCAGTATTTT TRBJ2-3 TRBV5-5 - -